A selection of T cell receptor beta chains follows, all from one sample in a study of T-cell reconstitution after alpha-beta-depleted transplantation in children. TCRdb passed the PCR reads through MiXCR, listing each CDR3 protein once. The sample gives around 130,000 distinct CDR3 sequences, approximately 8.7% of which show up once; less than 25% is in the top ten. The material was PBMCs, mostly from graft donor cells, obtained 180 days after TCRalphabeta/CD19-depleted stem cell transplant. The receptor source for this set is a girl in the first two years of life who had a stem cell transplant for combined immunodeficiency, so the T cells may come from the graft donor. Each CDR3 is given with its conserved first and last residue. The order of the fields is J gene, clone size, D gene, V gene, CDR3 protein, CDR3 DNA. The D gene is left open where the match is weak. Size values are once, few and many counts, or a class for expanded clones, and some rows have none.

>TRBJ1-5|.|.|TRBV7-2
CASSAQGGRGSAPQHF
TGTGCCAGCAGCGCCCAAGGGGGGCGAGGGTCAGCCCCCCAGCATTTT
>TRBJ2-4|few|TRBD1|TRBV20-1
CSARTGYTSIQYF
TGCAGTGCTCGGACAGGGTATACGAGCATTCAGTACTTC
>TRBJ1-2|few|TRBD1|TRBV9
CASSSNRGKRYGYTF
TGTGCCAGCAGCTCGAACAGGGGGAAACGCTATGGCTACACCTTC
>TRBJ2-5|.|TRBD1|TRBV20-1
CSAALSGTGVRGETQYF
TGCAGCGCTGCCCTCTCCGGGACAGGCGTCCGGGGTGAGACCCAGTACTTC
>TRBJ2-1|.|.|TRBV30
CAWSVWALGYNEQFF
TGTGCCTGGAGTGTTTGGGCATTGGGATACAATGAGCAGTTCTTC
>TRBJ2-3|.|.|TRBV4-2
CASSPGLTCTDTQYF
TGTGCCAGCAGCCCAGGACTTACATGCACAGATACGCAGTATTTT
>TRBJ2-2|.|.|TRBV7-3
CASSPRLGGELFF
TGTGCCAGCAGCCCGCGTCTTGGCGGGGAGCTGTTTTTT
>TRBJ2-5|.|.|TRBV20-1
CSASITVQETQYF
TGCAGTGCTAGTATCACAGTCCAAGAGACCCAGTACTTC
>TRBJ2-1|few|.|TRBV20-1
CSAYPLNYNEQFF
TGCAGTGCATACCCTCTAAATTACAATGAGCAGTTCTTC
>TRBJ2-5|many|.|TRBV15
CATHQGTRGETQYF
TGTGCCACCCACCAGGGTACGAGAGGGGAGACCCAGTACTTC
>TRBJ1-5|.|.|TRBV12-3/TRBV12-4
CASSLGGGPQHF
TGTGCCAGCAGTCTGGGTGGGGGGCCCCAGCATTTT
>TRBJ2-1|.|TRBD2|TRBV5-5
CASSLTPGLAGIGEQFF
TGTGCCAGCAGCTTAACACCGGGACTAGCGGGGATCGGTGAGCAGTTCTTC
>TRBJ1-1|many|.|TRBV4-3
CASSRNPNTEAFF
TGCGCCAGCAGCCGGAACCCAAACACTGAAGCTTTCTTT
>TRBJ1-5|many|TRBD1|TRBV20-1
CSVLQGSNQPQHF
TGCAGTGTACTACAGGGGAGCAATCAGCCCCAGCATTTT